This paragraph covers one TCR beta chain sequence. The data stem from a study of CD8 T cells in Susac syndrome. The RNA input was about 0.5 to 1 ug, and it was reverse transcribed with random hexamers. TCRdb redid the calling of the immunoSEQ multiplex PCR reads with MiXCR, one entry per CDR3 protein. The repertoire has more than 85,000 distinct CDR3 sequences, 90% to 96% of them found once; the top ten carry 0.096%. Sequencing of TCR beta, carried out with a high-throughput approach, was applied to CD8+ and CD4+ T cells from the blood. Germline lookup yields CDR1 DFQATT and CDR2 SNEGSKA (reference sequence). This CDR3 is built from 12 residues. V dropped 5 bases and J dropped 8 bases, with 15 bases sitting between them.

The gene calls are TRBV20-1 and TRBJ1-2, with a weak D call TRBD1 (5 bases). Sequencing was performed on CD4+ T cells from PBMCs. The sequence was collected from a human donor in good health. CDR3 bases: TGCAGTGCTTCCGGGGGGGTCCAAGGCTACACCTTC. Its translation: CSASGGVQGYTF.